Listed here are 26 T cell receptor beta chains from one sample, sequenced in a study of T cells in Graves' hyperthyroidism and ophthalmopathy. Template material for amplifying TCR beta CDR3 regions consisted of RNA transcripts. During a first-round RT-PCR of the TCR CDR3, the HTBI primer set was used. TCRdb reprocessed the multiplex PCR reads with MiXCR, giving one entry per CDR3 protein. This sample has a few hundred thousand distinct CDR3 sequences, with roughly 14% found just once. Sequencing was performed on blood. Source of these receptors: a woman under 30 with Graves' hyperthyroidism.

The chain employs TRBV4-1 and TRBJ2-2; TRBD2 matches at 14 bases. V lost 4 bases to trimming and J lost 7 bases; unmatched junction nucleotides: 8. Germline V gene data show CDR1 as MGHRA and CDR2 as YSYEKL. This CDR3 region has 17 residues. The CDR3 region is CASSRGTSGGIVGELFF. CDR3 bases: TGCGCCAGCAGCCGCGGGACTAGCGGGGGTATTGTCGGGGAGCTGTTTTTT.

This clonotype was seen repeatedly, ten times or more. The J gene is TRBJ1-3, the V gene TRBV6-1; the D is unclear. The CDR3 runs to 14 residues. The germline CDR1 and CDR2 sequences are MNHNS and SASEGT. V gave up 8 bases and J gave up 3 bases, with 14 bases separating them. The CDR3 here is CASWKGGSGNTIYF. CDR3 in DNA: TGTGCCAGCTGGAAAGGTGGTAGTGGAAACACCATATATTTT.

This clonotype has at least ten counts. This chain uses TRBV7-2 with TRBJ2-7; no clear D. V was trimmed by 5 bases and J by 9 bases, leaving 20 bases between them. The CDR3 runs 14 residues. Germline CDR1 SGHTA, CDR2 FQGNSA. CDR3 amino acids: CASSLGAALRGQYF. In nucleotides, the CDR3 is TGTGCCAGCAGCCTTGGTGCGGCTCTACGAGGGCAGTACTTC. Variable domain in full (rest from reference TRBV7-2 and TRBJ2-7): GAGVSQSPSNKVTEKGKDVELRCDPISGHTALYWYRQSLGQGLEFLIYFQGNSAPDKSGLPSDRFSAERTGGSVSTLTIQRTQQEDSAVYLCASSLGAALRGQYFGPGTRLTVT.

V usage is TRBV9 and J usage is TRBJ2-6; D unresolved. Trimming took off 4 bases at V and 4 bases at J, with 18 bases between the two ends. Looked up from germline, CDR1 is SGDLS and CDR2 is YYNGEE. This CDR3 region has 17 residues. The DNA for the CDR3 is TGTGCCAGCAGCTCAGACCCTTGGGCGTCCGGGGCCAACGTCCTGACTTTC. The encoded protein is CASSSDPWASGANVLTF.

This clonotype has ten or more counts. The chain links TRBV28 to TRBJ1-1; 8 nucleotides align to TRBD1. The CDR3 is made up of 17 amino acids. J lost 0 bases, V lost 5 bases, and 11 bases had no gene match. Germline CDR1 is MDHEN and CDR2 is SYDVKM. The CDR3 region is CASSADRAPLMNTEAFF. In nucleotides, the CDR3 is TGTGCCAGCAGTGCGGACAGGGCCCCCCTTATGAACACTGAAGCTTTCTTT.

This clonotype was recorded at least ten times. The chain links TRBV7-8 to TRBJ2-5; a weak D match, TRBD2 (5 bases). CDR3 length: 14 residues. V was cut by 5 bases and J by 2 bases, with 12 bases left in between. Germline V gene sequence: CDR1 SGHVS, CDR2 FQNEAQ. Here the CDR3 DNA reads TGTGCCAGCAGCATTAGCTCGGGGCAAGAGACCCAGTACTTC. This codes for CASSISSGQETQYF.

A few counts support this clonotype. The CDR3 loop reads CASSTGILGSDTQYF. In nucleotides, the CDR3 is TGTGCCAGTAGTACCGGGATCTTAGGGTCGGATACGCAGTATTTT. J is TRBJ2-3 and V is TRBV19, with a tentative D call TRBD2 (5 bases). V lost 4 bases to trimming and J lost 6 bases, with 17 bases between them. CDR3 length: 15 residues. Germline V gene data show CDR1 as LNHDA and CDR2 as SQIVND (reference sequence).

In this sample, this clonotype turned up a few times. The rearrangement uses TRBV7-2 and TRBJ2-5, with D possibly called TRBD1 or TRBD2 (5 bases each). Germline V gene data show CDR1 as SGHTA and CDR2 as FQGNSA. V was trimmed by 3 bases and J by 2 bases, leaving 19 bases between them. This CDR3 spans 17 amino acids. This CDR3 reads CASSFLPLSGLQETQYF. The DNA of the CDR3 is TGTGCCAGCAGCTTCCTTCCGCTGTCGGGGCTACAAGAGACCCAGTACTTC.

This clonotype was observed at least ten times. The rearrangement links TRBV3-1 to TRBJ2-2; D is ambiguous. The CDR3 consists of 16 residues. Per germline, CDR1 LGHDT and CDR2 YNNKEL (reference sequence). Trimming pared 4 bases from V and 3 bases from J, leaving 15 bases between. Here the CDR3 reads CASSPRVIPDTGELFF. DNA of the CDR3: TGTGCCAGCAGCCCCCGGGTGATTCCGGACACCGGGGAGCTGTTTTTT.

This clonotype was seen a few times. This chain links TRBV20-1 with TRBJ2-1, with TRBD2 identical over 13 bases. Trimming took 3 bases from V and 10 from J; bases not matched to a gene: 6. CDR3 length equals 14 residues. CDR1 is DFQATT, CDR2 SNEGSKA, per germline (reference sequence). This CDR3 reads CSASFGLAGAEQFF. CDR3 nucleotides: TGCAGTGCTAGCTTCGGACTAGCGGGGGCCGAGCAGTTCTTC.

The chain uses TRBV25-1 and TRBJ1-5, with a tentative D call TRBD1 (5 bases). V dropped 8 bases and J dropped 5 bases, with 16 bases sitting between them. Germline V gene sequence: CDR1 MGHDK, CDR2 SYGVNS. The CDR3 sequence is 14 residues long. The CDR3, as DNA: TGTGCCAGCTCGGGGGATGAGGTTTATCAGCCCCAGCATTTT. Translating gives CASSGDEVYQPQHF.

This clonotype has just a few counts. Because the CDR3's place on the DNA is in doubt, the DNA is left out and the CDR3 is given as listed by TCRdb. V and J are TRBV6-9 and TRBJ1-2; TRBD1, the table's D call, lacks a check against the DNA. The CDR3 adds up to 21 amino acids, both ends counted. CDR1 is MNHGY, CDR2 SVAAGI, per germline. The CDR3 region is CASSYNKIEAFFGQGAYGYTF.

This clonotype appeared many times. This chain connects TRBV7-2 to TRBJ2-6; weak D call: TRBD2 (6 bases). V lost 5 bases and J 4 bases, leaving 18 bases between the germline ends. The length of the CDR3 is 17 residues. CDR1 is SGHTA, CDR2 FQGNSA, per germline. CDR3 nucleotide sequence: TGTGCCAGCAGCCTCCGGAGGGACTCCGTGGGGGCCAACGTCCTGACTTTC. Translated: CASSLRRDSVGANVLTF.

This clonotype was seen a handful of times. The rearrangement uses TRBV6-1 and TRBJ2-2; 8 nucleotides align to TRBD2. This CDR3 has 16 amino acids. The germline V gene has CDR1 MNHNS and CDR2 SASEGT. V lost 3 bases to trimming and J lost 5 bases; unmatched junction nucleotides: 8. In DNA, the CDR3 is TGTGCCAGCAGTGATAGCGGGGACCCGCGAACCGGGGAGCTGTTTTTT. This gives the protein CASSDSGDPRTGELFF.

This clonotype has ten or more counts. The chain uses TRBV5-1 and TRBJ1-6; D not certain. The germline V and J ends were trimmed by 4 bases and 7 bases, with 9 bases remaining between them. This CDR3 has 13 residues. Germline V gene lookup returns CDR1 SGHRS and CDR2 YFSETQ. The CDR3 DNA is TGCGCCAGCAGCGTCGGAGGGAATTCACCCCTCCACTTT. Translated, it gives CASSVGGNSPLHF. The full variable domain, in which reference TRBV5-1 and TRBJ1-6 provide the parts outside the CDR3, is KAGVTQTPRYLIKTRGQQVTLSCSPISGHRSVSWYQQTPGQGLQFLFEYFSETQRNKGNFPGRFSGRQFSNSRSEMNVSTLELGDSALYLCASSVGGNSPLHFGNGTRLTVT.

In this sample, this clonotype turned up many times. The chain's CDR3 is CASSLLEGQGTETQYF. In nucleotides, the CDR3 is TGTGCCAGCAGTTTACTGGAGGGACAGGGTACCGAGACCCAGTACTTC. The chain is built from TRBV28 and TRBJ2-5; TRBD1 matches 9 bases. Germline V gives CDR1 MDHEN, CDR2 SYDVKM. With V trimmed by 2 bases and J by 5 bases, 9 bases remained unmatched. There are 16 residues in the CDR3.

V gene TRBV7-2 combines with J gene TRBJ1-2, with D possibly TRBD1 on 6 matching bases. Germline V lookup: CDR1 SGHTA, CDR2 FQGNSA. The CDR3 is 14 amino acids. V gave up 1 base and J gave up 4 bases, with 10 bases separating them. The CDR3 region has the DNA TGTGCCAGCAGCTTAGATTGGACAGTCTATGGCTACACCTTC. As protein: CASSLDWTVYGYTF.

This clonotype showed up many times. The genes are TRBV12-3 or TRBV12-4 and TRBJ1-2; maybe TRBD1 (5 bases). The CDR3 has 13 residues. Trimming cost V 6 bases and J 6 bases, with 14 bases left between them. DNA of the CDR3: TGTGCCAGCAGATCGGCAGGGAGGGATGGCTACACCTTC. This gives the protein CASRSAGRDGYTF.

This clonotype was seen ten or more times. V is TRBV6-4 and J is TRBJ2-7, with a possible D match to TRBD2 (5 bases). Trimming removed 7 bases at V and 6 bases at J, with 16 bases between. Germline V gene sequence: CDR1 MRHNA, CDR2 SNTAGT. The CDR3 is 13 residues long. CDR3: CASKPGMTCEQYF. The CDR3 region has the DNA TGTGCCAGCAAGCCCGGGATGACTTGCGAGCAGTACTTC.

This clonotype was seen at least ten times. V is TRBV7-2 and J is TRBJ2-5; D may match TRBD1 or TRBD2 (5 bases each). V lost 5 bases and J lost 5, with 18 bases in between. The CDR3 runs 15 residues. Germline V lookup: CDR1 SGHTA, CDR2 FQGNSA. This CDR3 reads CASSPGASITETQYF. The CDR3 coding sequence is TGTGCCAGCAGCCCCGGGGCTTCCATAACGGAGACCCAGTACTTC.

CDR3 nucleotide sequence: TGCGCCAGCAGCCAAGAATTACTAGCGGGGGAAAATGAGCAGTTCTTC. Amino acid sequence: CASSQELLAGENEQFF. V usage is TRBV4-3 and J usage is TRBJ2-1; 11 bases line up with TRBD2. Germline V gene lookup returns CDR1 LGHNA and CDR2 YSLEER. The V segment lost 0 bases and the J segment 7 bases; nucleotides outside the gene matches: 5. This CDR3 comprises 16 residues.

This clonotype has a count of ten or more. The chain recombines TRBV13 with TRBJ2-1, with 7 bases matching TRBD2. The CDR3 contains 16 residues. V gave up 2 bases and J gave up 3 bases; unmatched junction bases: 7. Germline CDR1 and CDR2: PRHDT and FYEKMQ (reference sequence). In DNA, the CDR3 is TGTGCCAGCAGCTTATTCCGGCTAGCGGACTACAATGAGCAGTTCTTC. This codes for CASSLFRLADYNEQFF. Filled out from reference TRBV13 and TRBJ2-1, the complete variable domain reads AAGVIQSPRHLIKEKRETATLKCYPIPRHDTVYWYQQGPGQDPQFLISFYEKMQSDKGSIPDRFSAQQFSDYHSELNMSSLELGDSALYFCASSLFRLADYNEQFFGPGTRLTVL.

This clonotype was found a few times. The gene calls are TRBV20-1 and TRBJ2-1, with D maybe TRBD2 (6 bases). Trimming pared 0 bases from V and 5 bases from J, leaving 17 bases between. CDR1 DFQATT and CDR2 SNEGSKA come from the germline V gene (reference sequence). The CDR3 loop spans 16 amino acids. The CDR3 region is CSARDLPGRGNNEQFF. CDR3 DNA sequence: TGCAGTGCTAGAGATCTTCCCGGGAGAGGGAACAATGAGCAGTTCTTC.

The rearrangement links TRBV4-3 to TRBJ1-1; unclear D gene. The CDR3 length is 13 residues. Germline values: CDR1 LGHNA, CDR2 YSLEER. The ends were cut back, 3 bases at V and 4 bases at J, with 9 bases in the middle. CDR3 amino acids: CASSQTLTTEAFF. DNA of the CDR3: TGCGCCAGCAGCCAGACCCTGACCACTGAAGCTTTCTTT.

This rearrangement joins TRBV20-1 to TRBJ2-1; the match to TRBD2 covers 9 bases. The CDR3 is made up of 14 amino acids. The trim removed 3 bases at V and 3 bases at J, leaving 3 bases unmatched. CDR1 and CDR2 (germline): DFQATT, SNEGSKA (reference sequence). The CDR3 bases are TGCAGTGCTAGTCTGACTAGCGGCTACAATGAGCAGTTCTTC. Translation gives CSASLTSGYNEQFF.

This rearrangement joins TRBV19 to TRBJ1-5; D is possibly TRBD1 (5 bases). The CDR3 spans 14 residues. The ends were cut back, 5 bases at V and 2 bases at J, with 10 bases in the middle. Germline V gene sequence: CDR1 LNHDA, CDR2 SQIVND (reference sequence). The CDR3 region has the DNA TGTGCCAGTAGTGTGACAGAACGCAATCAGCCCCAGCATTTT. Encoded protein: CASSVTERNQPQHF.